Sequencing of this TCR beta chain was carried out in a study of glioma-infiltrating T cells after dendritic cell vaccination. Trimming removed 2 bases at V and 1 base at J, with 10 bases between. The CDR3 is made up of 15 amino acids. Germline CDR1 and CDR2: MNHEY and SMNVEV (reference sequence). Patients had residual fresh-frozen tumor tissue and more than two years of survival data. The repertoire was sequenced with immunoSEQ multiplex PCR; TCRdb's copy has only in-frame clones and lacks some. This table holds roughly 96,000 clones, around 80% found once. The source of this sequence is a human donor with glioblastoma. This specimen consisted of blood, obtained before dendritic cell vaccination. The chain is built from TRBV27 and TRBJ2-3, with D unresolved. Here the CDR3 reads CASSLGWSGTDTQYF. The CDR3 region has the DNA TGTGCCAGCAGTTTAGGTTGGTCGGGCACAGATACGCAGTATTTT.